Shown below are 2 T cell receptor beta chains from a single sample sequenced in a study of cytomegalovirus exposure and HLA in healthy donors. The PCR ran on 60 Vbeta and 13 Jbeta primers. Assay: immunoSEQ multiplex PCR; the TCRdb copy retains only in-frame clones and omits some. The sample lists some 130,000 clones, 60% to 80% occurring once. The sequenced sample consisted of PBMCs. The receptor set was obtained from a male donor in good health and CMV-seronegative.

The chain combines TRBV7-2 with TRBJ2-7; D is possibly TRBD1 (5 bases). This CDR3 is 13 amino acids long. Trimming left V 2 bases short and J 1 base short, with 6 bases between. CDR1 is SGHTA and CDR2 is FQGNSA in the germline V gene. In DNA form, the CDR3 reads TGTGCCAGCAGCTTAAGGGGATCCTACGAGCAGTACTTC. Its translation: CASSLRGSYEQYF.

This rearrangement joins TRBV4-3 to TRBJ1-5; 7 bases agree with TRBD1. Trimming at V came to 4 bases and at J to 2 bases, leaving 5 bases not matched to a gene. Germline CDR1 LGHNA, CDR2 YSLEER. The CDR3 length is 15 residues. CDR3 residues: CASSLGTDGNQPQHF. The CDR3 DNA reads TGCGCCAGCAGCCTGGGGACAGATGGCAATCAGCCCCAGCATTTT.